This T cell receptor (beta chain) originates from a study of cytomegalovirus exposure and HLA in healthy donors. Regarding the study as a whole: TCR beta sequences reportedly predicted the HLA-A and HLA-B alleles of most subjects accurately. TCR beta V- and J-gene trimming was later associated with a missense DCLRE1C variant.

In this sample, this clone turned up a few times. No antigen is known for it. It was with 60 Vbeta and 13 Jbeta primers that the PCR ran. The table came from immunoSEQ multiplex PCR; TCRdb's copy has only in-frame clones and leaves some out. This table has under 200,000 clones, 75% to 90% appearing once. The CDR3 totals 16 residues. CDR1 is SEHNR, CDR2 FQNEAQ, per germline (reference sequence). Trimming removed 2 bases at V and 6 bases at J, with 20 bases between. The chain combines TRBV7-9 with TRBJ2-7, with D maybe TRBD2 (6 bases). The source of this sequence is a woman aged 30 to 39 in good health and CMV-seronegative. Sequencing used PBMCs. The CDR3: CASSLSGLNPTGEQYF. CDR3 nucleotides: TGTGCCAGCAGCTTATCTGGACTAAACCCCACGGGCGAGCAGTACTTC. Supplemented by reference TRBV7-9 and TRBJ2-7, the full variable domain reads DTGVSQNPRHKITKRGQNVTFRCDPISEHNRLYWYRQTLGQGPEFLTYFQNEAQLEKSRLLSDRFSAERPKGSFSTLEIQRTEQGDSAMYLCASSLSGLNPTGEQYFGPGTRLTVT.